The sequence of this T cell receptor beta chain was determined in a study of yellow fever vaccine responses in identical twins. The study, taken as a whole, reports: On the reported evidence, twins' vaccine T cell responses seemed partly convergent and partly personalized.

The CDR3 sequence is 13 residues long. Germline V CDR1 and CDR2: PRHDT, FYEKMQ (reference sequence). Trimming took 6 bases from V and 6 from J; bases not matched to a gene: 7. TCRdb reprocessed the RT-PCR reads with MiXCR, giving one entry per CDR3 protein. The sample records about 23,000 distinct CDR3 sequences, roughly 73% being singletons. As concerns this clonotype: The antigen remains unidentified.

The TCR was taken from a woman under 30 who received the yellow fever vaccine. V gene TRBV13 combines with J gene TRBJ1-2, with TRBD1 matching 7 bases. The sample here was T cells from blood (PBMCs), unsorted or a sorted subset (not recorded which), taken before or after yellow fever vaccination (not recorded which). For the CDR3, the DNA is TGTGCCAGCAGGGTTACAGGGGTCGATGGCTACACCTTC. It translates to CASRVTGVDGYTF. Looking up the rest from reference TRBV13 and TRBJ1-2 gives the full variable domain: AAGVIQSPRHLIKEKRETATLKCYPIPRHDTVYWYQQGPGQDPQFLISFYEKMQSDKGSIPDRFSAQQFSDYHSELNMSSLELGDSALYFCASRVTGVDGYTFGSGTRLTVV.